This T cell receptor (beta chain) was sequenced during a study of blood T cell repertoires in COVID-19. In the study overall: Italy, Spain and the United States were the sources of the convalescent and acute COVID-19 samples. T cells, B-cell-depleted T cells, or PBMCs provided the cDNA or gDNA that served as material.

Sequencing used immunoSEQ multiplex PCR; TCRdb keeps in-frame clones, though not all of them. The sample lists tens of thousands of clones, approximately 70% seen once, with 8.8% in the top ten. From germline, CDR1 is SGHRS and CDR2 YFSETQ. This CDR3 has 13 amino acids. The V gene lost 4 bases and the J gene lost 7 bases, with 12 bases spanning the gap. The source is a woman in her seventies with acute or convalescent COVID-19. The chain employs TRBV5-1 and TRBJ2-1; D might be TRBD1 (5 bases). The sequencing input was peripheral blood. CDR3 amino acids: CASSGTYRNEQFF. As DNA, the CDR3 is TGCGCCAGCAGCGGCACCTACAGGAATGAGCAGTTCTTC.